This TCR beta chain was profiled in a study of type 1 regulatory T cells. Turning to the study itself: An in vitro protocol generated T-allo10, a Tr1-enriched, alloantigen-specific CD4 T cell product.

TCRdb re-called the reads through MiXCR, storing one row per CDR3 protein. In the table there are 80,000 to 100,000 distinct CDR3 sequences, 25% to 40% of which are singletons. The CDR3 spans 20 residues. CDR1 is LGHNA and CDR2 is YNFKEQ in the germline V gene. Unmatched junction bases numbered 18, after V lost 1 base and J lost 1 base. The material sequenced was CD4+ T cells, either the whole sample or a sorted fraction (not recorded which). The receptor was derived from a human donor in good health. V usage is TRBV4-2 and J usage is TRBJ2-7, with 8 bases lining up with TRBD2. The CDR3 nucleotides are TGTGCCAGCAGCCAAGGGATCCCTTTGAGAGCGGGAGTGGGGTCCTACGAGCAGTACTTC. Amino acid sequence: CASSQGIPLRAGVGSYEQYF.